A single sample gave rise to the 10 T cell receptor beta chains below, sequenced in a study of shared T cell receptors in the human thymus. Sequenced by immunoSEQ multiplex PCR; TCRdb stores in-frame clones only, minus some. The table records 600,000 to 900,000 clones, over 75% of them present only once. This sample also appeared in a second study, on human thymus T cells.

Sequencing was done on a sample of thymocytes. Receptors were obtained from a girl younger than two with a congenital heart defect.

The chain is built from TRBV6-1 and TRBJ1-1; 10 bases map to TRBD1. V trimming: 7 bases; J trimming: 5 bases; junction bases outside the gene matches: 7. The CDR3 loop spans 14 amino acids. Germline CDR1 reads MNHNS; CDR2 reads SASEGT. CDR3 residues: CASTKGTGETEAFF. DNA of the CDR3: TGTGCCAGCACCAAAGGGACAGGGGAGACTGAAGCTTTCTTT.

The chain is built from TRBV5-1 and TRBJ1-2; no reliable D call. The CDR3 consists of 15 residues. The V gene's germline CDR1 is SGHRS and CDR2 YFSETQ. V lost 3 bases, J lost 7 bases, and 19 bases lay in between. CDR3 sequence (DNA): TGCGCCAGCAGCTACTCTACGACCCGGGAAGGTGGCTACACCTTC. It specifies CASSYSTTREGGYTF.

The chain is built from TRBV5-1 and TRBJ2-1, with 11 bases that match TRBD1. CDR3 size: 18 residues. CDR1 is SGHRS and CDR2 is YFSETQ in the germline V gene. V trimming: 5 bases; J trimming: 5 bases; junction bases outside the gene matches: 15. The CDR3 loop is CASSKISPGTGGNNEQFF. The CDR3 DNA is TGCGCCAGCAGTAAGATATCCCCCGGGACAGGGGGAAACAATGAGCAGTTCTTC.

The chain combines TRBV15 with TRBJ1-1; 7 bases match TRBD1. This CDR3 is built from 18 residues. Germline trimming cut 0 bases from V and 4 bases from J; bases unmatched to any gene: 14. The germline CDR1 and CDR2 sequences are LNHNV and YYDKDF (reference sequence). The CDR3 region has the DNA TGTGCCACCAGCAGAGAGGTAGTCAGGGGGGAGATTCGCACTGAAGCTTTCTTT. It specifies CATSREVVRGEIRTEAFF.

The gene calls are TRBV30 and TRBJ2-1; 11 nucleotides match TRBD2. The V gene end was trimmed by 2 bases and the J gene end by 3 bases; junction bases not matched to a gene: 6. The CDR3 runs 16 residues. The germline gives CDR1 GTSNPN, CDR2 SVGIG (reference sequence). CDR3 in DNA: TGTGCCTGGAGTCCAAAGACTAGCGGGGTCTACAATGAGCAGTTCTTC. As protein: CAWSPKTSGVYNEQFF.

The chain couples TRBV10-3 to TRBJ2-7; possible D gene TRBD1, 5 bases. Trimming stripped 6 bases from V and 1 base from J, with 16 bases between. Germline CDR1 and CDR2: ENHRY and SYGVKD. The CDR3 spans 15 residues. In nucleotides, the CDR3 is TGTGCCATCAGGGGGCCCTCGGCAGGATCCTACGAGCAGTACTTC. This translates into CAIRGPSAGSYEQYF.

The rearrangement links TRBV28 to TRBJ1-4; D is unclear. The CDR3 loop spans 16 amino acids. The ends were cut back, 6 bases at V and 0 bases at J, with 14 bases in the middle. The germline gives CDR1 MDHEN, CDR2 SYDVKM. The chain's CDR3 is CASSRELSATNEKLFF. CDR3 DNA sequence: TGTGCCAGCAGCCGCGAACTTAGTGCAACTAATGAAAAACTGTTTTTT.

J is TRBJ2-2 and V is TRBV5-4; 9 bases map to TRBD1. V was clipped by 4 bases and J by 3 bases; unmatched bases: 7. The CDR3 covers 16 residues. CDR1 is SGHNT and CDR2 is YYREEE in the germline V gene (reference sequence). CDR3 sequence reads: CASSETGQGHTGELFF. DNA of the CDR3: TGTGCCAGCAGCGAAACAGGACAGGGGCACACCGGGGAGCTGTTTTTT. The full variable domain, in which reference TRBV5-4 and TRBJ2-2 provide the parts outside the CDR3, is ETGVTQSPTHLIKTRGQQVTLRCSSQSGHNTVSWYQQALGQGPQFIFQYYREEENGRGNFPPRFSGLQFPNYSSELNVNALELDDSALYLCASSETGQGHTGELFFGEGSRLTVL.

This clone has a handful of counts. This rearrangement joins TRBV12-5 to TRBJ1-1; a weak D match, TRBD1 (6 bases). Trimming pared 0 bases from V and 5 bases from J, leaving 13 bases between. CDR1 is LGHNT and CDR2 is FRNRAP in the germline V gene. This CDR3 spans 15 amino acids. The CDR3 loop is CASGLVQPQGTEAFF. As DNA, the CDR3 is TGTGCTAGTGGTTTGGTACAGCCTCAGGGGACTGAAGCTTTCTTT.

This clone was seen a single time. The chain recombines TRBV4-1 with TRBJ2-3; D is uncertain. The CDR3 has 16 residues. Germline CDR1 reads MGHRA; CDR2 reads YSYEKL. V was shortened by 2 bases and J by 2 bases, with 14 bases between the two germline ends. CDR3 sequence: CASSQYVWQNTDTQYF. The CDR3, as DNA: TGCGCCAGCAGCCAATATGTTTGGCAGAACACAGATACGCAGTATTTT.